The source of this T cell receptor (beta chain) is a study of T cell responses to AZD1222 COVID-19 vaccine. Findings and caveats of the study: When two AZD1222 doses had been given, Spike-specific TCR breadth and depth rose. Among spike-specific TCRs, nearly half reportedly target unmutated variant regions.

Using immunoSEQ multiplex PCR, the repertoire was profiled, and TCRdb retains in-frame clones only, with some absent. The repertoire includes around 120,000 clones, about 92% of them detected once, and around 5% sits in the top ten. The CDR3 covers 13 residues. J gave up 7 bases and V 5 bases, and 4 bases lay outside the gene matches. CDR1 SEHNR and CDR2 FQNEAQ come from the germline V gene (reference sequence). As for this clone: Its antigen is not known.

This receptor was taken from an adult who received the AZD1222 COVID-19 vaccine. This material consisted of peripheral blood, taken 28 days after the second AZD1222 dose. This sequence joins TRBV7-9 and TRBJ1-5, with 8 bases lining up with TRBD1. The CDR3 region is CASSAGGHQPQHF. In nucleotides, the CDR3 is TGTGCCAGCAGCGCAGGGGGCCACCAGCCCCAGCATTTT.